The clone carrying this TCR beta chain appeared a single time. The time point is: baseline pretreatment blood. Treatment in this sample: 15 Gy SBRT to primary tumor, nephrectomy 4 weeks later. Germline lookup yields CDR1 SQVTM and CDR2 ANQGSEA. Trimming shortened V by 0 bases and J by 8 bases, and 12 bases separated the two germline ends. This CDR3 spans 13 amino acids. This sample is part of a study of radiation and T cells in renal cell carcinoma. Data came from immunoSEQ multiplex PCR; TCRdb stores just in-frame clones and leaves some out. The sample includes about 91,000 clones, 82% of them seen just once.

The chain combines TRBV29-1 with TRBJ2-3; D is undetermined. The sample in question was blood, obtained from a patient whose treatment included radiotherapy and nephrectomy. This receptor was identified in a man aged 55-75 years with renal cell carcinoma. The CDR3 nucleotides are TGCAGCGTTGAAGACCCTAGAACTTTTACGCAGTATTTT. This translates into CSVEDPRTFTQYF.